The clone carrying this T cell receptor (beta chain) was recorded a few times. What it binds is unknown. Caucasian individuals from Russia who were healthy and aged 6 to 90 acted as donors. The CDR3 has 13 amino acids. Germline CDR1 reads SEHNR; CDR2 reads FQNEAQ (reference sequence). V was cut by 0 bases and J by 6 bases, with 8 bases left in between. This sample is drawn from a study of blood T cells in healthy people across ages. Study-level results: Diversity estimates drawn from one million T cells were deemed underestimates.

PCR was performed a second time for roughly 7 to 11 cycles using a sample-barcoded 5' primer and a J-beta primer mix. Each cDNA molecule, via a template-switch adaptor with 12 random nucleotides, was tagged. Every sample produced at least 3 million CDR3-containing paired-end reads. TCRdb analysed the 5' RACE reads with MiXCR anew, one entry per CDR3 protein. This table holds around 2 million distinct CDR3 sequences, about 39% found once. Sequenced material: blood. The chain has TRBV7-9 and TRBJ1-2, with D unclear. The receptor's source is a human donor in good health. This chain's CDR3 is CASSLAGNHGYTF. The CDR3 DNA reads as TGTGCCAGCAGCTTAGCAGGCAATCATGGCTACACCTTC. Full variable domain (remainder filled in from reference TRBV7-9 and TRBJ1-2): DTGVSQNPRHKITKRGQNVTFRCDPISEHNRLYWYRQTLGQGPEFLTYFQNEAQLEKSRLLSDRFSAERPKGSFSTLEIQRTEQGDSAMYLCASSLAGNHGYTFGSGTRLTVV.